The rows below give T cell receptor beta chains drawn from one sample of a study of response to subunit inactivated influenza vaccine. MiXCR, applied by TCRdb to the RT-PCR reads, yields one record per CDR3 protein. In the table there are 600,000 to 700,000 distinct CDR3 sequences, 12% to 15% of which are singletons. Sample: PBMCs from blood, taken roughly 15 days before vaccination. All receptors derive from a man aged 50-60 years who received an inactivated influenza vaccine. CDR3s include the opening cysteine and the closing phenylalanine or tryptophan. Fields, in order: V gene, J gene, clone size, D gene, CDR3 protein, CDR3 DNA. A D gene is named only where the DNA matches it firmly. A row's size may be missing; if present it is once, few, many or a size class.

V: TRBV6-5
J: TRBJ2-6
size: NA
D: NA
CDR3: CASSYSVPGNGANVLTF
DNA: TGTGCCAGCAGTTACTCGGTCCCTGGTAACGGGGCCAACGTCCTGACTTTC

V: TRBV5-1
J: TRBJ1-1
size: NA
D: NA
CDR3: CASSSIPGTAQRNTEAFF
DNA: TGCGCCAGCAGCTCAATTCCGGGGACTGCTCAAAGGAACACTGAAGCTTTCTTT

V: TRBV5-1
J: TRBJ2-2
size: many
D: NA
CDR3: CASSLVTGNTGELFF
DNA: TGTGCCAGCAGCTTAGTAACAGGGAACACCGGGGAGCTGTTTTTT

V: TRBV6-1
J: TRBJ1-2
size: NA
D: NA
CDR3: CASSRGRVDYGYTF
DNA: TGTGCCAGCAGTAGGGGCAGGGTCGACTATGGCTACACCTTC

V: TRBV6-5
J: TRBJ2-3
size: few
D: NA
CDR3: CASSYASTGTDTQYF
DNA: TGTGCCAGCAGTTACGCTTCGACAGGAACAGATACGCAGTATTTT

V: TRBV2
J: TRBJ1-1
size: NA
D: NA
CDR3: CASSRTVTEAFF
DNA: TGTGCCAGCAGTCGGACAGTCACTGAAGCTTTCTTT

V: TRBV5-5
J: TRBJ2-5
size: few
D: NA
CDR3: CASSRRELQETQYF
DNA: TGTGCCAGCAGCCGCCGGGAGCTCCAAGAGACCCAGTACTTC

V: TRBV20-1
J: TRBJ2-7
size: few
D: NA
CDR3: CSARAPLRLSSYEQYF
DNA: TGCAGTGCTAGAGCGCCCCTAAGGTTGAGCTCCTACGAGCAGTACTTC

V: TRBV7-8
J: TRBJ1-5
size: many
D: NA
CDR3: CASSISGHRDSNQPQHF
DNA: TGTGCCAGCAGCATCTCCGGGCACAGGGACAGCAATCAGCCCCAGCATTTT

V: TRBV20-1
J: TRBJ2-3
size: NA
D: NA
CDR3: CSARDSSSTDTQYF
DNA: TGCAGTGCTAGAGACAGCAGTAGCACAGATACGCAGTATTTT

V: TRBV3-1
J: TRBJ2-7
size: NA
D: NA
CDR3: CASSQRSLEQYF
DNA: TGTGCCAGCAGCCAGCGGTCCCTCGAGCAGTACTTC

V: TRBV4-3
J: TRBJ2-5
size: many
D: NA
CDR3: CASSQDKETQYF
DNA: TGCGCCAGCAGCCAAGACAAAGAGACCCAGTACTTC

V: TRBV15
J: TRBJ1-2
size: many
D: TRBD1
CDR3: CATSTDRGGYGYTF
DNA: TGTGCCACCAGCACGGACAGGGGGGGCTATGGCTACACCTTC

V: TRBV28
J: TRBJ2-2
size: NA
D: NA
CDR3: CASSYWRFLNTGELFF
DNA: TGTGCCAGCAGTTATTGGCGATTCCTGAACACCGGGGAGCTGTTTTTT

V: TRBV4-2
J: TRBJ2-2
size: NA
D: TRBD2
CDR3: CASSQDEAGGWTGELFF
DNA: TGTGCCAGCAGCCAAGATGAGGCGGGGGGTTGGACCGGGGAGCTGTTTTTT

V: TRBV12-3/TRBV12-4
J: TRBJ2-5
size: NA
D: TRBD1
CDR3: CASSLKPQGKETQYF
DNA: TGTGCCAGCAGTTTAAAGCCACAGGGGAAAGAGACCCAGTACTTC

V: TRBV18
J: TRBJ2-6
size: NA
D: NA
CDR3: CASSPPPGSGANVLTF
DNA: TGTGCCAGCTCACCACCGCCCGGGTCTGGGGCCAACGTCCTGACTTTC

V: TRBV10-3
J: TRBJ1-6
size: few
D: NA
CDR3: CATSRGAGRNSPLHF
DNA: TGTGCCACCAGTCGCGGGGCGGGGCGGAATTCACCCCTCCACTTT

V: TRBV19
J: TRBJ2-3
size: NA
D: NA
CDR3: CASSFQGRPLSTDTQYF
DNA: TGTGCCAGTAGCTTCCAGGGGCGCCCCCTTAGCACAGATACGCAGTATTTT

V: TRBV12-3/TRBV12-4
J: TRBJ2-1
size: many
D: NA
CDR3: CASRPDTTDHEQFF
DNA: TGTGCCAGCAGGCCGGACACTACGGACCATGAGCAGTTCTTC

V: TRBV6-2/TRBV6-3
J: TRBJ2-7
size: NA
D: NA
CDR3: CASNRAAGHSYEQYF
DNA: TGTGCCAGCAACAGGGCGGCGGGGCACTCCTACGAGCAGTACTTC

V: TRBV28
J: TRBJ2-5
size: NA
D: TRBD1
CDR3: CASSKPPGTGKETQYF
DNA: TGTGCCAGCAGTAAGCCTCCCGGGACAGGGAAAGAGACCCAGTACTTC

V: TRBV6-5
J: TRBJ2-7
size: NA
D: TRBD2
CDR3: CASSYSGREQYF
DNA: TGTGCCAGCAGTTACTCCGGGAGGGAGCAGTACTTC

V: TRBV7-2
J: TRBJ2-1
size: many
D: TRBD2
CDR3: CASSRTGTSGSYEQFF
DNA: TGTGCCAGCAGCAGGACCGGGACTAGCGGGAGCTATGAGCAGTTCTTC

V: TRBV7-2
J: TRBJ2-7
size: few
D: TRBD2
CDR3: CASRLAGASYEQYF
DNA: TGTGCCAGCAGGTTAGCGGGGGCCTCCTACGAGCAGTACTTC

V: TRBV12-3/TRBV12-4
J: TRBJ2-5
size: many
D: TRBD2
CDR3: CASSPGTSGNQETQYF
DNA: TGTGCCAGCAGTCCCGGGACTAGCGGGAACCAAGAGACCCAGTACTTC

V: TRBV5-1
J: TRBJ2-1
size: many
D: TRBD2
CDR3: CASSFTGLAGDNEQFF
DNA: TGCGCCAGCAGCTTTACGGGACTAGCGGGAGATAATGAGCAGTTCTTC

V: TRBV9
J: TRBJ2-7
size: few
D: NA
CDR3: CASSVGGGRNYEQYF
DNA: TGTGCCAGCAGCGTAGGAGGCGGCCGTAATTACGAGCAGTACTTC

V: TRBV20-1
J: TRBJ2-7
size: once
D: TRBD1
CDR3: CSARGTGPHEQYF
DNA: TGCAGTGCTAGGGGGACAGGGCCCCACGAGCAGTACTTC

V: TRBV7-2
J: TRBJ2-1
size: many
D: NA
CDR3: CASSLPRGAGYNEQFF
DNA: TGTGCCAGCAGCTTACCCCGAGGGGCTGGCTACAATGAGCAGTTCTTC

V: TRBV7-2
J: TRBJ2-7
size: few
D: NA
CDR3: CASSLAALGEQYF
DNA: TGTGCCAGCAGCTTAGCGGCCTTGGGGGAGCAGTACTTC

V: TRBV7-9
J: TRBJ2-7
size: few
D: TRBD1
CDR3: CASSWGQATSYEQYF
DNA: TGTGCCAGCAGCTGGGGACAGGCCACGTCCTACGAGCAGTACTTC

V: TRBV12-3/TRBV12-4
J: TRBJ2-2
size: NA
D: NA
CDR3: CASSLSPSLNTGELFF
DNA: TGTGCCAGCAGTTTAAGTCCTAGCCTGAACACCGGGGAGCTGTTTTTT

V: TRBV7-9
J: TRBJ2-7
size: few
D: NA
CDR3: CASSFHLEQGGEQYF
DNA: TGTGCCAGCAGCTTCCACCTCGAACAGGGTGGTGAGCAGTACTTC

V: TRBV12-3/TRBV12-4
J: TRBJ2-1
size: few
D: NA
CDR3: CASSFAASNEQFF
DNA: TGTGCCAGCAGTTTTGCCGCTTCCAATGAGCAGTTCTTC